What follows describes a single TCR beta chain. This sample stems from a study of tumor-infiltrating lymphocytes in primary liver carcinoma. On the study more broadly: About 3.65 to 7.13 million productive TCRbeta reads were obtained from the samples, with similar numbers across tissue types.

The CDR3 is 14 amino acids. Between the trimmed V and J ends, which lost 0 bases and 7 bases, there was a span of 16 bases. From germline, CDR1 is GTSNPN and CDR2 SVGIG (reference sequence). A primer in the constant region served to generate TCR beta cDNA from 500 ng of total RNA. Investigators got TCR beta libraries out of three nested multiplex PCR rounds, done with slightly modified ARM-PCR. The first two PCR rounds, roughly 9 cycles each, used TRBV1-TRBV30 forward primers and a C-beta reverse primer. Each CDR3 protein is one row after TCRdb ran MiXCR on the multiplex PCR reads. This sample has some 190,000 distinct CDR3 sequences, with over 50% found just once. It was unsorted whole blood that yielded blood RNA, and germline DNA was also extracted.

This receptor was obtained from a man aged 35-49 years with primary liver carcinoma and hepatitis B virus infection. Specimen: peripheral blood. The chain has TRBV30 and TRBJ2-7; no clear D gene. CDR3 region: CAWSVLGYLGEQYF. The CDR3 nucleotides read TGTGCCTGGAGTGTACTTGGGTACTTGGGGGAGCAGTACTTC.